Here is one T cell receptor beta chain with its context. Its antigen is currently unknown. This sample's treatment: roughly 20 received Ad26.COV2.S at low or high dose, single or two shots; about 5 received placebo; per-sample allocation not given. Collection of samples fell on day 63 after the first vaccine or placebo injection. This sample is drawn from a study of Ad26.COV2.S vaccination and SARS-CoV-2 variants. Whole-study results and caveats: Recipients of either vaccine or placebo displayed similar breadth of non-spike TCRs. Post-vaccination spike-specific CD8+ and CD4+ T cell responses reportedly had substantial breadth.

The germline CDR1 and CDR2 sequences are MNHEY and SMNVEV (reference sequence). The V end lost 5 bases, the J end lost 5 bases, and 21 bases lay between the germline ends. The CDR3 is made up of 16 amino acids. Only in-frame clones appear in the TCRdb table, and some are missing; sequencing was by immunoSEQ multiplex PCR. Altogether some 270,000 clones are present, around 85% being singletons, with the ten largest covering roughly 3%. The clonotype originates from a person aged 18-65 years who received the Ad26.COV2.S COVID-19 vaccine or a placebo. The sequencing used peripheral blood, collected in a trial of Ad26.COV2.S vaccine versus placebo. This sequence joins TRBV27 and TRBJ1-2; the D gene is possibly TRBD1 (5 bases). Here the CDR3 DNA reads TGTGCCAGCAGTACGGCACAGGTGGCCGAACGTTATGGCTACACCTTC. Amino acids: CASSTAQVAERYGYTF.